This T cell receptor beta chain appears in the sequencing data of a study of graft-versus-host responses after intestinal transplantation. Study information: Among the recipients, transplants were multivisceral, liver-intestinal, or isolated intestinal. Findings and caveats of the study: Graft-donor T cell macrochimerism coincided with high graft-versus-host to host-versus-graft clonal ratios in allografts.

Sequenced by immunoSEQ multiplex PCR; TCRdb stores in-frame clones only, minus some. The sample consists of around 97,000 clones, 75% to 95% of them appearing once. This CDR3 is 16 amino acids long. The germline gives CDR1 SGHRS, CDR2 YFSETQ. With 4 bases clipped from V and 4 bases from J, the junction kept 9 bases outside the gene matches. On this clone: Its antigen remains unidentified.

The sample was unstimulated CD8+ T cells sorted from spleen or lymph node cells, taken before intestinal transplant. This chain joins TRBV5-1 and TRBJ2-1, with 9 bases matching TRBD2. The TCR was taken from a human donor who received an intestinal transplant. CDR3 coding DNA: TGCGCCAGCAGCAGCTGGACTAGCGAGATTTACAATGAGCAGTTCTTC. Translating gives CASSSWTSEIYNEQFF.